This TCR beta chain was recovered during a study of T cell repertoires in cytomegalovirus infection. Study summary: Through public TCR beta signatures, both CMV infection and matching HLA type were indicated. Study outcomes and limitations: Predominance within the ex vivo response was attributable to HLA-C-restricted CMV-specific TCR beta clonotypes.

Germline lookup yields CDR1 LNHDA and CDR2 SQIVND (reference sequence). Between the trimmed V and J ends, which lost 3 bases and 5 bases, there was a span of 15 bases. This CDR3 has 15 amino acids. A single record per CDR3 protein comes from TCRdb applying MiXCR to the reads. This sample yields under 350,000 distinct CDR3 sequences, of which approximately 8.9% are seen a single time; less than 3% belongs to the top ten. This clonotype was counted only a few times. Its antigen is still unknown. The sequence came from a human donor in good health (CMV status not recorded). Some clones in this sample may be carry-over from other donors' samples. The sample was PBMCs. The rearrangement joins TRBV19 to TRBJ2-3; possibly TRBD1 for D (5 bases). CDR3 residues: CASSIGRWGRDTQYF. Written as DNA, the CDR3 is TGTGCCAGTAGTATTGGTCGATGGGGCAGAGATACGCAGTATTTT.